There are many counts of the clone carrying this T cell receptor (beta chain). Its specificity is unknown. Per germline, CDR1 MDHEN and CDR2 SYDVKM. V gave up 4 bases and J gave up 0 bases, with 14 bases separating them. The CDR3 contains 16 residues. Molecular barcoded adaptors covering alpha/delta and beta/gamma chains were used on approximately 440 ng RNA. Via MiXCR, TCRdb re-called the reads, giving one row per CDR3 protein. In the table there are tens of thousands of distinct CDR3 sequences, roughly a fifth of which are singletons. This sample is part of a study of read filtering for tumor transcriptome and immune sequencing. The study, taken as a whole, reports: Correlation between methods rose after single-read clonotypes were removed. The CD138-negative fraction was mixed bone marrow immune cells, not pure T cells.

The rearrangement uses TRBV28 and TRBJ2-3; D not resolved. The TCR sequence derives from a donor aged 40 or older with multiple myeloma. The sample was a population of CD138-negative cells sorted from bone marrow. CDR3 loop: CASSSIAPMSTDTQYF. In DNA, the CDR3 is TGTGCCAGCAGTTCTATAGCCCCGATGAGCACAGATACGCAGTATTTT.